A selection of T cell receptor beta chains follows, all from one sample in a study of Ad26.COV2.S vaccination and SARS-CoV-2 variants. The assay was immunoSEQ multiplex PCR, and TCRdb's table has in-frame clones only and misses some. This sample has 400,000 or so clones, with 75% to 90% found just once. Material: peripheral blood, obtained in a trial of Ad26.COV2.S vaccine versus placebo. The source of these receptors is a person between 18 and 65 years old who received the Ad26.COV2.S COVID-19 vaccine or a placebo. The CDR3 runs from the conserved cysteine through the conserved F or W. D genes are given only for firm matches. The size field is filled for only some rows; it gives once, few, many or a size class.

D	size	J	V	DNA	CDR3
-	-	TRBJ2-3	TRBV5-1	TGCGCCAGCAGCAACCTACCGGGCCCTAGCACAGATACGCAGTATTTT	CASSNLPGPSTDTQYF
-	-	TRBJ1-2	TRBV5-8	TGTGCCAGCAGCTTGAGGGGAAACTATGGCTACACCTTC	CASSLRGNYGYTF
-	-	TRBJ1-1	TRBV12-3/TRBV12-4	TGTGCCAGCAGTTTCGATTACGGCACTGAAGCTTTCTTT	CASSFDYGTEAFF
-	-	TRBJ2-7	TRBV3-1/TRBV3-2	TGTGCCAGCAGCCATTTTGGGGGGCTTAACGAGCAGTACTTC	CASSHFGGLNEQYF
-	-	TRBJ1-2	TRBV4-1	TGCGCCAGCAGCCTTCGGTTGTTCGTTGGGGGCTCTAACTATGGCTACACCTTC	CASSLRLFVGGSNYGYTF
-	-	TRBJ1-1	TRBV7-8	TGTGCCAGCAGCTTAGGTTGGGCTGAAGCTTTCTTT	CASSLGWAEAFF
TRBD1	-	TRBJ1-2	TRBV3-1/TRBV3-2	TGTGCCAGCAGCCCGGGACAGACAGACTATGGCTACACCTTC	CASSPGQTDYGYTF
-	-	TRBJ2-7	TRBV7-8	TGTGCCAGCAGTTCCCCGGCCGAGGGTTTGGACTCCGAGCAGTACTTC	CASSSPAEGLDSEQYF
-	-	TRBJ2-5	TRBV19	TGTGCCAGGGATAGTAGCTCCAAAGGTGAGACCCAGTACTTC	CARDSSSKGETQYF
-	-	TRBJ2-6	TRBV9	TGTGCCAGCAGGACCTCTGGGGCCAACGTCCTGACTTTC	CASRTSGANVLTF
TRBD1	-	TRBJ2-7	TRBV24-1	TGTGCCACCAGTGATCCCCGACAGGGTACCTACGAGCAGTACTTC	CATSDPRQGTYEQYF
TRBD2	-	TRBJ2-3	TRBV2	TGTGCCAGCAGAGCGACTAGCGGGGGGGCCTATACGCAGTATTTT	CASRATSGGAYTQYF
TRBD1	-	TRBJ2-7	TRBV19	TGTGCCACTCGGGACAGGGGCGGACCCTCCTACGAGCAGTACTTC	CATRDRGGPSYEQYF
-	-	TRBJ2-1	TRBV18	TGTGCCAGCTCACAAAACGGTGGGGAAAGCAATGAGCAGTTCTTC	CASSQNGGESNEQFF
TRBD1	once	TRBJ1-6	TRBV6-1	TGTGCCAGCAGTGATGGACAGGGGGCGTTCTCACCCCTCCACTTT	CASSDGQGAFSPLHF
TRBD2	-	TRBJ2-3	TRBV7-2	TGTGCCAGCAGCTTAGTGGCGGGGGGCCCGGATACGCAGTATTTT	CASSLVAGGPDTQYF
-	-	TRBJ2-3	TRBV6-1	TGTGCCAGCAGTGAATTGGTAGATACGCAGTATTTT	CASSELVDTQYF
-	-	TRBJ2-6	TRBV9	TGTGCCAGCAGCGTAAATCCCCCCGCTGGGGCCAACGTCCTGACTTTC	CASSVNPPAGANVLTF
-	-	TRBJ1-4	TRBV19	TGTGCCAGTAGCCGACCAGCAAGTAATGAAAAACTGTTTTTT	CASSRPASNEKLFF
TRBD1	once	TRBJ1-3	TRBV10-2	TGCGCCAGCAGTGAGGGACAGGGTCATAGCTCTGGAAACACCATATATTTT	CASSEGQGHSSGNTIYF
-	-	TRBJ2-7	TRBV5-6	TGTGCCAGCAGCTCAAGGACAGTGACTGACAGGTACGAGCAGTACTTC	CASSSRTVTDRYEQYF
-	-	TRBJ2-1	TRBV10-2	TGCGCCAGCAGTGAGTCGCCACCGGCACAGGGGAGGAGGAATGAGCAGTTCTTC	CASSESPPAQGRRNEQFF
-	-	TRBJ2-7	TRBV30	TGTGCCTGGGGCAGGGGTGACTACGAGCAGTACTTC	CAWGRGDYEQYF
TRBD2	-	TRBJ2-1	TRBV19	TGTGCCAGTAACCCGACTAGCGGGGTTGGCAATGAGCAGTTCTTC	CASNPTSGVGNEQFF
-	-	TRBJ1-2	TRBV7-9	TGTGCCAGCAGCCGTAACAGGGTGGAAGGCTACACCTTC	CASSRNRVEGYTF
TRBD1	-	TRBJ1-5	TRBV19	TGTGCCAGTAGTGTCGGACAGGTCATAGTTTCGCCCCAGCATTTT	CASSVGQVIVSPQHF
-	-	TRBJ1-6	TRBV10-2	TGCGCCAGCAGTGAGTCTGGACCGCTTTATAATTCACCCCTCCACTTT	CASSESGPLYNSPLHF
-	-	TRBJ2-3	TRBV6-1	TGTGCCAGCAGTGAAGCGCCAGCTAGCACAGATACGCAGTATTTT	CASSEAPASTDTQYF
TRBD1	-	TRBJ1-4	TRBV4-1	TGCGCCAGCAGCCAAGATAATGGACAGGCGGGGGGGGAAAAACTGTTTTTT	CASSQDNGQAGGEKLFF
-	-	TRBJ1-2	TRBV9	TGTGCCAGCAGCCCAGGGGACTATGGCTACACCTTC	CASSPGDYGYTF
-	-	TRBJ2-1	TRBV13	TGTGCCAGCAGCCTATCCTACAATGAGCAGTTCTTC	CASSLSYNEQFF
TRBD1	-	TRBJ2-5	TRBV5-1	TGCGCCAGCAGTTCGGGACAGGGGAACCAAGAGACCCAGTACTTC	CASSSGQGNQETQYF
-	-	TRBJ2-2	TRBV6-5	TGTGCCAGCAACGTAAACTCCGCGAACACCGGGGAGCTGTTTTTT	CASNVNSANTGELFF
TRBD1	-	TRBJ1-4	TRBV7-8	TGTGCCAGCAGCCCCTGGGACAGAAATGAAAAACTGTTTTTT	CASSPWDRNEKLFF
-	-	TRBJ1-2	TRBV3-1/TRBV3-2	TGTGCCGCCCGGGGAGTGTATGGCTACACCTTC	CAARGVYGYTF
-	-	TRBJ1-2	TRBV7-9	TGTGCCAGCAGCGAATCGTTGAGGGGCTACACCTTC	CASSESLRGYTF
TRBD1	-	TRBJ1-2	TRBV19	TGTGCCAGTACCCTGACAGGGGAGTACTATGGCTACACCTTC	CASTLTGEYYGYTF
-	-	TRBJ1-2	TRBV12-3/TRBV12-4	TGTGCCAGCAGTGCAGGGGATGACTATGGCTACACCTTC	CASSAGDDYGYTF
TRBD2	once	TRBJ2-3	TRBV18	TGTGCCAGCTCACCTCAATCGACGGGACTAGCGGGGACCACAGATACGCAGTATTTT	CASSPQSTGLAGTTDTQYF
-	-	TRBJ1-1	TRBV18	TGTGCCAGCTCATCCGGTCGAGCTAACACTGAAGCTTTCTTT	CASSSGRANTEAFF
-	-	TRBJ2-5	TRBV6-6	TGTGCCAGCAGAAATGCGACTAGACAAGAGACCCAGTACTTC	CASRNATRQETQYF
-	-	TRBJ2-2	TRBV13	TGTGCCAGCAGCTCAGGTCCGGGCCCCGGGGAGCTGTTTTTT	CASSSGPGPGELFF
TRBD2	-	TRBJ2-1	TRBV5-1	TGCGCCAGCAGCCTAAAGCGGGGGACGTACAATGAGCAGTTCTTC	CASSLKRGTYNEQFF
-	-	TRBJ1-4	TRBV2	TGTGCCAGCACTTACACAAGTTCCGCTAATGAAAAACTGTTTTTT	CASTYTSSANEKLFF